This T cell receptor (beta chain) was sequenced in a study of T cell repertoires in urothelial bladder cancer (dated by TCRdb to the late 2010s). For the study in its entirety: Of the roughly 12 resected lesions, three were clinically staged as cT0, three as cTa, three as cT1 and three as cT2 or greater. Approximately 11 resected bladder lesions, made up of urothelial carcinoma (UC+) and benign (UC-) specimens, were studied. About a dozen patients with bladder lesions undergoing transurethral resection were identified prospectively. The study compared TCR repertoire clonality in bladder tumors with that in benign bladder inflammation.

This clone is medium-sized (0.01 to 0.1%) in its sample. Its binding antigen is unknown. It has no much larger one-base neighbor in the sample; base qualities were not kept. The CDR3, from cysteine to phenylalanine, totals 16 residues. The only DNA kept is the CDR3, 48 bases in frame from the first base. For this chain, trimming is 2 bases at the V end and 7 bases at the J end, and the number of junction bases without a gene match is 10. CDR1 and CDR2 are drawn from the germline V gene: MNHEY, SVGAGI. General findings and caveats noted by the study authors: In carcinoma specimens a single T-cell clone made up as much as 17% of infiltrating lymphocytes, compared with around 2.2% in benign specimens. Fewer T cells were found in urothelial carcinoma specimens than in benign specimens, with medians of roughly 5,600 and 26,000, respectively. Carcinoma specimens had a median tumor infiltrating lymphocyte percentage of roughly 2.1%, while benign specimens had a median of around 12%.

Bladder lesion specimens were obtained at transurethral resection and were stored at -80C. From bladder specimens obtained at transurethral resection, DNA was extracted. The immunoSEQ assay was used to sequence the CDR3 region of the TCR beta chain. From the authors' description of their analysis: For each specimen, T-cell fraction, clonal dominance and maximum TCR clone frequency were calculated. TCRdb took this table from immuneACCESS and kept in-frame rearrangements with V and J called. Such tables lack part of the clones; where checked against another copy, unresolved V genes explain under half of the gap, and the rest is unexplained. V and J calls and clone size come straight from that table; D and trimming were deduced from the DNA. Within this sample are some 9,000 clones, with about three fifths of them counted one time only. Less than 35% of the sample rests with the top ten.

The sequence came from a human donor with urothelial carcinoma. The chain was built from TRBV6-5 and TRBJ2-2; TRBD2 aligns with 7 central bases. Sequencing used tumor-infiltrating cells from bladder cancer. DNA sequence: TGTGCCAGCAGTTACGGGTGGGAGGGGAGGAGCGGGGAGCTGTTTTTT. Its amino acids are CASSYGWEGRSGELFF.